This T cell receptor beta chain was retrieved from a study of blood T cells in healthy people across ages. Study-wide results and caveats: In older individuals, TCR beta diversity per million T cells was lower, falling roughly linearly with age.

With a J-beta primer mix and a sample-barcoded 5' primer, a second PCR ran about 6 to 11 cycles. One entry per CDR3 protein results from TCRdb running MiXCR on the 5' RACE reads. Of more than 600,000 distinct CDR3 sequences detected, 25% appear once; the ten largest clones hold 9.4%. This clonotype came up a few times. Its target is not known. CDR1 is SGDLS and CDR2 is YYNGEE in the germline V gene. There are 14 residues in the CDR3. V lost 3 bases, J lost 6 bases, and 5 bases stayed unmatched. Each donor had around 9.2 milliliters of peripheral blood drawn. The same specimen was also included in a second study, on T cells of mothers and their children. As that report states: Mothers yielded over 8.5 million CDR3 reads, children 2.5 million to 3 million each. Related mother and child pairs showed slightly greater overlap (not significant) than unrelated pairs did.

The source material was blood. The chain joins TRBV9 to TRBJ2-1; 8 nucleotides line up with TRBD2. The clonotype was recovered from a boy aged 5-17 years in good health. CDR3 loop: CASSGTSLLNEQFF. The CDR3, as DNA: TGTGCCAGCAGCGGGACTAGCCTTCTCAATGAGCAGTTCTTC.